The next 20 T cell receptor beta chains were all read from a single sample in a study of CXCR3-negative and CXCR3-positive naive CD8 T cells (dated by TCRdb to between 2017 and 2020). What the study reported, not specific to this receptor: TRB CDR3s from CXCR3-positive naive cells showed higher hydrophobicity (lower Kidera factor 4), lower energy, and higher strength and volume indices than CXCR3-negative naive cells.

Sequencing was carried out with a NextSeq 550. The Human TCR Profiling Kit (MiLaboratory) was used to make UMI-labeled 5' RACE TRB cDNA libraries. The reads went through TCRdb reprocessing, and each CDR3 protein sequence gets one entry with no DNA. Per the sample table, the count is about 140,000 distinct CDR3 sequences. 0.41% of the sample comes from the top ten. These TCRs are of unknown antigen specificity. The sequenced sample was naive CXCR3+ CD8+ T cells from blood. In the paper's terms, the cell subset or site label means: CD45RO-CCR7+CD27+CD95- naive CD8+ T cells expressing CXCR3 (TNR3+). The source of these receptors is a human donor in good health. Some clones in this sample may be carry-over from other donors' samples.

The chain recombines TRBV6-2 or TRBV6-3 with TRBJ1-1; the TCRdb D gene call, TRBD1, has no DNA to confirm it. The CDR3 is 15 amino acids. Germline V gene sequence: CDR1 MNHEY, CDR2 SVGEGT. This CDR3 is CASSYSSRGDAEAFF.

This chain joins TRBV7-9 and TRBJ2-1. Germline loops: CDR1 SEHNR, CDR2 FQNEAQ (reference sequence). The CDR3 runs to 15 residues. The CDR3 is CASSLDGEVYNEQFF.

The J gene is TRBJ2-5, the V gene TRBV4-2; the TRBD1 assignment by TCRdb is unverifiable without DNA. Germline V gene lookup returns CDR1 LGHNA and CDR2 YNFKEQ. There are 15 residues in the CDR3. This CDR3 is CASSQGFTGEETQYF.

The chain has TRBV10-2 and TRBJ2-1; TCRdb indicates TRBD1, and absent DNA this call remains unverified. Germline loops: CDR1 WSHSY, CDR2 SAAADI. This CDR3 is built from 16 residues. CDR3 sequence: CASSERATGFYNEQFF.

CDR3 protein: CASSFSHFDPRDTTTDTQYF. This chain connects TRBV28 to TRBJ2-3; TCRdb's assignment of TRBD1 cannot be checked, as there is no DNA. CDR3 size: 20 residues. CDR1 is MDHEN and CDR2 is SYDVKM in the germline V gene.

This chain uses TRBV7-2 with TRBJ2-3; TCRdb names TRBD2, which stays unverified in the absence of DNA. CDR3 length equals 18 residues. The germline V gene encodes CDR1 SGHTA and CDR2 FQGNSA. This CDR3 is CASSDGTSGNSRTDTQYF.

The chain links TRBV4-1 to TRBJ2-5; no DNA is available, so the TRBD1 call from TCRdb remains unchecked. Germline CDR1 is MGHRA and CDR2 is YSYEKL. The CDR3 is 18 residues long. This CDR3 reads CASSQDTYPGGLQETQYF.

The chain joins TRBV29-1 to TRBJ1-3; the D call from TCRdb, TRBD1, cannot be confirmed without DNA. CDR1 is SQVTM and CDR2 is ANQGSEA in the germline V gene. This CDR3 has 14 amino acids. This CDR3 reads CSAEQGGIGNTIYF.

This chain joins TRBV4-1 and TRBJ1-1; TCRdb's D call of TRBD1 is untestable without DNA. CDR1 and CDR2 (germline): MGHRA, YSYEKL. The CDR3 extends over 15 amino acids. The CDR3 sequence is CASSVGQGAETEAFF.

The chain is built from TRBV11-2 and TRBJ2-7; absent DNA, TCRdb's TRBD2 call cannot be checked. CDR1 is SGHAT and CDR2 is FQNNGV in the germline V gene. The CDR3 consists of 15 residues. CDR3 amino acids: CASSLASGSSYEQYF. Combining the CDR3 with reference TRBV11-2 and TRBJ2-7 gives the whole variable domain EAGVAQSPRYKIIEKRQSVAFWCNPISGHATLYWYQQILGQGPKLLIQFQNNGVVDDSQLPKDRFSAERLKGVDSTLKIQPAKLEDSAVYLCASSLASGSSYEQYFGPGTRLTVT.

CDR3 sequence reads: CASRPGLGHEQYF. J is TRBJ2-7 and V is TRBV6-5; TCRdb's D gene call, TRBD1, goes unchecked for lack of DNA. The CDR3 runs to 13 residues. Germline V gives CDR1 MNHEY, CDR2 SVGAGI.

This chain connects TRBV13 to TRBJ2-7; as DNA is missing, the TRBD1 call by TCRdb cannot be tested. The germline CDR1 and CDR2 sequences are PRHDT and FYEKMQ (reference sequence). The CDR3 contains 17 residues. The CDR3 is CASSATTGGVASYEQYF.

This chain joins TRBV7-9 and TRBJ2-2. The CDR3 extends over 13 amino acids. Germline V CDR1 and CDR2: SEHNR, FQNEAQ (reference sequence). CDR3 region: CASSSLAAGELFF.

The chain joins TRBV7-6 to TRBJ1-1; TCRdb indicates TRBD1, and absent DNA this call remains unverified. This CDR3 is 16 amino acids long. Germline CDR1 reads SGHVS; CDR2 reads FNYEAQ. The chain's CDR3 is CASSLVAGRLYTEAFF. Drawing the rest from reference TRBV7-6 and TRBJ1-1, the complete variable domain is GAGVSQSPRYKVTKRGQDVALRCDPISGHVSLYWYRQALGQGPEFLTYFNYEAQQDKSGLPNDRFSAERPEGSISTLTIQRTEQRDSAMYRCASSLVAGRLYTEAFFGQGTRLTVV.

J is TRBJ2-1 and V is TRBV7-2; TCRdb outputs TRBD2, but without DNA this stays unchecked. This CDR3 spans 13 amino acids. Germline values: CDR1 SGHTA, CDR2 FQGNSA. This CDR3 is CASSGSGGNEQFF.

This chain's CDR3 is CASSFNQETQYF. The V gene is TRBV7-9, the J gene TRBJ2-5. Germline CDR1 SEHNR, CDR2 FQNEAQ (reference sequence). The CDR3 length is 12 residues.

This rearrangement joins TRBV7-9 to TRBJ2-1; TCRdb picks TRBD1, but there is no DNA to check that call. Germline V gene lookup returns CDR1 SEHNR and CDR2 FQNEAQ (reference sequence). The CDR3 has 14 residues. CDR3 sequence reads: CASSFGAINNEQFF.

The CDR3 is CSVEDGTGAKNIQYF. This chain connects TRBV29-1 to TRBJ2-4; as DNA is missing, the TRBD1 call by TCRdb cannot be tested. The length of the CDR3 is 15 residues. Germline assignment: CDR1 SQVTM and CDR2 ANQGSEA.

The J gene is TRBJ2-7, the V gene TRBV28; TCRdb reports TRBD2, a call that lacks DNA to check it against. The CDR3 loop spans 13 amino acids. CDR1 is MDHEN and CDR2 is SYDVKM in the germline V gene. The CDR3 sequence: CASAGLAGNEQYF.

This chain uses TRBV9 with TRBJ1-2; there is no DNA to check the TCRdb D call of TRBD1. Germline assignment: CDR1 SGDLS and CDR2 YYNGEE. This CDR3 spans 13 amino acids. The CDR3 sequence is CASSVVQGLGYTF.